These 6 T cell receptor beta chains were all obtained from the same sample, sequenced in a study of cytomegalovirus exposure and HLA in healthy donors. The PCR had 60 Vbeta and 13 Jbeta primers. Repertoires were generated with immunoSEQ multiplex PCR, while TCRdb's copy carries only in-frame clones and drops some. The sample consists of 90,000 to 120,000 clones, approximately 72% of them appearing once. The sequencing sample was made of PBMCs. These receptors came from a male donor in good health and CMV-seropositive.

The chain is built from TRBV19 and TRBJ1-1; D perhaps matches TRBD1 (6 bases). The V gene's germline CDR1 is LNHDA and CDR2 SQIVND (reference sequence). The V end lost 3 bases, the J end lost 9 bases, and 11 bases lay between the germline ends. The CDR3 is 12 amino acids. In DNA, the CDR3 is TGTGCCAGTAGTATTCCCGGGACACAAGCTTTCTTT. This sequence encodes CASSIPGTQAFF.

This clone occurred once. The V gene is TRBV6-6, the J gene TRBJ2-7; 14 bases fit TRBD2. The V segment lost 6 bases and the J segment 1 base; nucleotides outside the gene matches: 2. The CDR3 has 15 residues. Germline V gene sequence: CDR1 MNHNY, CDR2 SVGAGI (reference sequence). In nucleotides, the CDR3 is TGTGCCAGCAGCCGGACTAGCGGGGGGTCCTACGAGCAGTACTTC. As protein: CASSRTSGGSYEQYF.

CDR3 nucleotide sequence: TGTGCTAGTGGTTTCGTCGGGCTTCTATTCAGGGTTGTAAGCTCCTACGAGCAGTACTTC. It yields the protein CASGFVGLLFRVVSSYEQYF. The rearrangement joins TRBV12-5 to TRBJ2-7; maybe TRBD1 (5 bases). The length of the CDR3 is 20 residues. V lost 3 bases to trimming and J lost 0 bases, with 27 bases between them. Germline CDR1 is LGHNT and CDR2 is FRNRAP.

This clone was seen a few times. The rearrangement links TRBV7-9 to TRBJ2-1; weak D call: TRBD1 (6 bases). The CDR3 consists of 10 residues. Germline values: CDR1 SEHNR, CDR2 FQNEAQ (reference sequence). The germline V and J ends were trimmed by 5 bases and 12 bases, with 8 bases remaining between them. CDR3 sequence: CASSQTGQFF. The DNA for the CDR3 is TGTGCCAGCAGCCAGACAGGGCAGTTCTTC.

This rearrangement joins TRBV5-5 to TRBJ2-7, with D possibly being TRBD2 (6 bases). CDR1 and CDR2 from the germline V gene are SGHKS and YYEKEE (reference sequence). Deletions cut 4 bases from V and 4 bases from J, with 12 bases between. CDR3 length: 13 amino acids. CDR3 coding DNA: TGTGCCAGCAGCCTACTCGGGACTTACGAGCAGTACTTC. Amino acids: CASSLLGTYEQYF.

In its sample, this clone ranks as medium-sized. This chain uses TRBV5-6 with TRBJ2-7; D is perhaps TRBD2 (7 bases). This CDR3 spans 14 amino acids. Germline V gene lookup returns CDR1 SGHDT and CDR2 YYEEEE. V lost 5 bases to trimming and J lost 2 bases, with 14 bases between them. CDR3: CASRGGAAAYEQYF. Here the CDR3 DNA reads TGTGCCAGCAGGGGGGGGGCAGCAGCCTACGAGCAGTACTTC.